This is a list of T cell receptor beta chains from one sample in a study of CD8 T cells in ankylosing spondylitis. One entry per CDR3 protein, called by TCRdb with MiXCR from the 5' RACE reads. The sample records hundreds of thousands of distinct CDR3 sequences, about 12% being singletons. The sample comprised blood, either unsorted or a sorted T cell fraction (not recorded which). The receptor source for this set is a male donor with ankylosing spondylitis. The CDR3 runs from the conserved cysteine through the conserved F or W.

V gene	J gene	CDR3 protein
TRBV7-2	TRBJ1-4	CASSDPRPPTNEKLFF
TRBV4-2	TRBJ1-6	CASNPRQGENSPLHF
TRBV6-2/TRBV6-3	TRBJ2-1	CASSYAGVGEQFF
TRBV10-3	TRBJ2-1	CASSGGASYNEQFF
TRBV6-5	TRBJ2-7	CASSWRAGTSGYEQYF
TRBV5-1	TRBJ2-1	CASSLARLNEQFF
TRBV4-2	TRBJ1-1	CASSPIRRNTEAFF
TRBV10-2	TRBJ1-6	CASSKRGDSPLHF
TRBV21-1	TRBJ2-7	CASSKGAGVYEQYF
TRBV5-1	TRBJ1-1	CASSLVASGDSFF
TRBV4-3	TRBJ2-1	CASSQAQAKDFNEQFF
TRBV5-1	TRBJ2-5	CASSWGTSSQETQYF
TRBV11-2	TRBJ2-7	CASSLDSTGPYEQYF
TRBV12-3/TRBV12-4	TRBJ2-7	CASSKLAGGFNEQYF
TRBV20-1	TRBJ2-7	CSARTRTYYEQYF
TRBV4-3	TRBJ1-1	CASSQDLTLALEAFF
TRBV7-2	TRBJ2-7	CASSLESGAGNYEQYF
TRBV29-1	TRBJ2-1	CSVEDRWGTRVRFF
TRBV5-1	TRBJ2-5	CASSLGRLIETQYF
TRBV20-1	TRBJ2-7	CSARDGAGVEQYF
TRBV5-1	TRBJ1-1	CASSLRGADPAFF
TRBV5-1	TRBJ2-1	CASSVLQGENEQFF
TRBV6-5	TRBJ2-5	CASTSVWETQYF
TRBV5-1	TRBJ2-1	CASSIQGSGLNEQFF
TRBV4-2	TRBJ2-5	CASSQVEETQYF
TRBV20-1	TRBJ2-1	CSAMGTSGNNEQFF
TRBV29-1	TRBJ1-4	CSVEDPGRGKLFF
TRBV20-1	TRBJ1-2	CSASPVGRGGYTF